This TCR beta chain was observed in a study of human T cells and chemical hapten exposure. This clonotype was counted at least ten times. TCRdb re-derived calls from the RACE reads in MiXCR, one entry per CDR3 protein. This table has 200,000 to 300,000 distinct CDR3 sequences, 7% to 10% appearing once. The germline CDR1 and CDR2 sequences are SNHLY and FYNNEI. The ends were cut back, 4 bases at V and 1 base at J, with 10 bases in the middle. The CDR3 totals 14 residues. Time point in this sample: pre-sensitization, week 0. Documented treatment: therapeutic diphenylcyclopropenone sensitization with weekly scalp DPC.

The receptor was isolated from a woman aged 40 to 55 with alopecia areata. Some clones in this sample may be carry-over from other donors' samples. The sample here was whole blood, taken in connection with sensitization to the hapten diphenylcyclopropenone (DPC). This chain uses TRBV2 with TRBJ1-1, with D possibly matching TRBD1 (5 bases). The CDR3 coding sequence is TGTGCCAGCAGTGCCGGGGGGACGAACACTGAAGCTTTCTTT. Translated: CASSAGGTNTEAFF.